Listed below are T cell receptor beta chains from one sample, sequenced in a study of shared clonotypes between healthy human individuals. Measured with immunoSEQ multiplex PCR; TCRdb has only the in-frame clones, and not every one. The sample carries about 320,000 clones, 87% recorded once. The sequenced sample was memory CD8+ T cells sorted from blood. The source of these receptors is a man younger than 30 in good health. The CDR3 runs from the conserved cysteine through the conserved F or W. Fields, in order: clone size, V gene, J gene, D gene, CDR3 protein, CDR3 DNA. D genes are given only for firm matches. Expanded clones get a size class; other rows say once, few or many, or leave the size out.

>.|TRBV7-9|TRBJ1-2|.
CASSSRGFMYGYTF
TGTGCCAGCAGCTCCAGGGGTTTTATGTATGGCTACACCTTC
>.|TRBV30|TRBJ2-7|.
CAWSPGTGISEQYF
TGTGCCTGGAGTCCGGGCACGGGAATCTCTGAGCAGTACTTC
>.|TRBV18|TRBJ1-5|.
CASSPPGANQPQHF
TGTGCCAGCTCACCACCGGGCGCCAATCAGCCCCAGCATTTT
>once|TRBV2|TRBJ2-3|TRBD2
CASSDGGRALNTQYF
TGTGCCAGCAGTGATGGCGGGAGGGCCCTGAACACGCAGTATTTT
>.|TRBV6-5|TRBJ2-7|.
CASSYSYRGYEQYF
TGTGCCAGCAGTTACTCGTATAGGGGCTACGAGCAGTACTTC
>.|TRBV28|TRBJ2-2|.
CASRPSNRAGELFF
TGTGCCAGCAGACCAAGTAACAGGGCCGGGGAGCTGTTTTTT
>.|TRBV5-1|TRBJ2-1|.
CASSWVAGRGYNEQFF
TGCGCCAGCAGCTGGGTGGCGGGGAGAGGGTACAATGAGCAGTTCTTC
>.|TRBV10-3|TRBJ2-5|TRBD2
CAISESGTSPYRETQYF
TGTGCCATCAGTGAGTCCGGGACTAGTCCGTATCGAGAGACCCAGTACTTC
>many|TRBV10-3|TRBJ1-1|.
CAISVLWGRTEAFF
TGTGCCATCAGTGTCCTCTGGGGAAGGACTGAAGCTTTCTTT
>.|TRBV4-1|TRBJ2-5|TRBD1
CASSQVKGRGRQETQYF
TGCGCCAGCAGCCAAGTTAAGGGCAGGGGGCGGCAAGAGACCCAGTACTTC
>once|TRBV6-4|TRBJ1-2|.
CASSVPKGHGYTF
TGTGCCAGCAGCGTACCCAAGGGGCATGGCTACACCTTC
>once|TRBV4-1|TRBJ1-1|.
CASSHRGDEAFF
TGCGCCAGCAGCCACCGGGGGGATGAAGCTTTCTTT
>.|TRBV5-4|TRBJ2-7|.
CASSWDLSYEQYF
TGTGCCAGCAGCTGGGACCTCTCCTACGAGCAGTACTTC
>.|TRBV29-1|TRBJ2-7|.
CSVNRPDESEQYF
TGCAGCGTTAATAGGCCAGATGAATCCGAGCAGTACTTC
>.|TRBV11-3|TRBJ1-2|.
CASSFLGQGNRSGSGYTF
TGTGCCAGCAGCTTTCTCGGGCAGGGGAATAGATCCGGTAGTGGCTACACCTTC
>.|TRBV4-1|TRBJ2-7|.
CASSQEKRSYEQYF
TGCGCCAGCAGCCAAGAGAAACGGTCCTACGAGCAGTACTTC
>few|TRBV2|TRBJ2-5|.
CASSQAPGRETQYF
TGTGCCAGCAGTCAGGCCCCAGGGCGGGAGACCCAGTACTTC
>.|TRBV6-5|TRBJ2-1|TRBD2
CASSLLAGASNEQFF
TGTGCCAGCAGCCTACTAGCGGGAGCTAGCAATGAGCAGTTCTTC
>.|TRBV9|TRBJ2-1|.
CASSVGTTAYNEQFF
TGTGCCAGCAGCGTAGGTACTACTGCTTACAATGAGCAGTTCTTC
>.|TRBV7-8|TRBJ1-1|.
CASSLDRAGNTEAFF
TGTGCCAGCAGCTTAGATAGGGCAGGGAACACTGAAGCTTTCTTT
>.|TRBV9|TRBJ2-1|TRBD2
CASSPADTSGRRDEQFF
TGTGCCAGCAGCCCGGCCGATACTAGCGGGAGACGCGATGAGCAGTTCTTC
>.|TRBV29-1|TRBJ1-2|TRBD1
CSVEDLRAGGNYGYTF
TGCAGCGTTGAAGATCTTCGGGCAGGGGGCAACTATGGCTACACCTTC
>few|TRBV19|TRBJ1-5|TRBD1
CASRRGQNQPQHF
TGTGCCAGTAGGCGGGGACAGAATCAGCCCCAGCATTTT
>.|TRBV11-2|TRBJ2-7|.
CATGSGSSYEQYF
TGTGCCACAGGATCGGGATCCTCTTACGAGCAGTACTTC
>.|TRBV5-8|TRBJ2-7|.
CASSTYEQYF
TGTGCCAGCAGCACATACGAGCAGTACTTC
>.|TRBV6-5|TRBJ2-7|TRBD2
CASSSTGTRNDYEQYF
TGTGCCAGCAGTTCTACCGGGACTAGAAATGATTACGAGCAGTACTTC
>many|TRBV5-4|TRBJ2-5|TRBD1
CASSPGQGGETQYF
TGTGCCAGCAGCCCGGGACAGGGGGGAGAGACCCAGTACTTC
>.|TRBV6-1|TRBJ1-6|.
CASSEGLPSSYNSPLHF
TGTGCCAGCAGTGAGGGACTCCCAAGCTCCTATAATTCACCCCTCCACTTT
>.|TRBV10-1|TRBJ2-2|TRBD1
CASSESTGGIGELFF
TGCGCCAGCAGTGAGTCGACAGGGGGTATCGGGGAGCTGTTTTTT
>once|TRBV2|TRBJ2-7|TRBD1
CAATGTDAYEQYF
TGTGCCGCAACCGGGACAGATGCCTACGAGCAGTACTTC
>.|TRBV6-1|TRBJ2-3|.
CASSERGTDTQYF
TGTGCCAGCAGTGAGCGGGGAACAGATACGCAGTATTTT
>.|TRBV5-1|TRBJ2-7|.
CASSPTRGGGYEQYF
TGCGCCAGCAGCCCGACCCGGGGAGGCGGCTACGAGCAGTACTTC
>few|TRBV16|TRBJ1-6|.
CASSQLGGSLSILHF
TGTGCCAGCAGCCAGCTGGGGGGCAGCCTGTCAATTCTCCACTTT
>.|TRBV7-9|TRBJ2-7|.
CASSLWEGTSPYEQYF
TGTGCCAGCAGCTTATGGGAAGGGACTTCTCCTTACGAGCAGTACTTC
>.|TRBV9|TRBJ2-1|.
CASSDSRGGVEQFF
TGTGCCAGCAGCGACAGTCGGGGTGGCGTTGAGCAGTTCTTC
>.|TRBV18|TRBJ2-7|TRBD2
CASSPNSGLPYEQYF
TGTGCCAGCTCACCGAACTCGGGACTACCGTACGAGCAGTACTTC
>.|TRBV5-1|TRBJ1-5|.
CASSWGTANNQPQHF
TGCGCCAGCAGCTGGGGGACCGCTAACAATCAGCCCCAGCATTTT
>.|TRBV5-1|TRBJ2-3|.
CASRGGLRDTDTQYF
TGCGCCAGCAGGGGGGGCCTTCGGGACACAGATACGCAGTATTTT
>.|TRBV4-3|TRBJ1-3|TRBD1
CASSQETGGGNTIYF
TGCGCCAGCAGCCAAGAGACAGGGGGTGGAAACACCATATATTTT
>.|TRBV4-3|TRBJ1-2|.
CASSQAPPGSSNYGYTF
TGCGCCAGCAGCCAAGCCCCACCGGGATCCTCTAACTATGGCTACACCTTC
>.|TRBV10-3|TRBJ2-3|TRBD2
CAISESGDTDTQYF
TGTGCCATCAGTGAGAGCGGGGACACAGATACGCAGTATTTT
>once|TRBV4-1|TRBJ1-5|.
CASSPEPGISNQPQHF
TGCGCCAGCAGCCCAGAGCCGGGAATCAGCAATCAGCCCCAGCATTTT
>once|TRBV5-1|TRBJ2-7|.
CASSLAGLDLISYEQYF
TGCGCCAGCAGCTTGGCAGGTCTGGACTTAATATCCTACGAGCAGTACTTC
>.|TRBV7-9|TRBJ2-2|.
CASFPIRVTGELFF
TGTGCCAGCTTCCCCATCAGAGTTACCGGGGAGCTGTTTTTT
>once|TRBV25-1|TRBJ1-1|.
CASSEYLGTEAFF
TGTGCCAGCAGTGAATATTTGGGGACTGAAGCTTTCTTT
>.|TRBV6-1|TRBJ2-7|.
CASRDDYEQYF
TGTGCCAGCAGGGACGACTACGAGCAGTACTTC
>.|TRBV4-1|TRBJ1-2|.
CASSQQGSYGYTF
TGCGCCAGCAGCCAGCAGGGTAGCTATGGCTACACCTTC
>.|TRBV7-8|TRBJ2-7|TRBD1
CASSLRSLDRVGEQYF
TGTGCCAGCAGCTTACGATCCTTGGACAGGGTAGGCGAGCAGTACTTC
>.|TRBV7-2|TRBJ2-2|TRBD1
CASSSPGTASNTGELFF
TGTGCCAGCAGCTCGCCCGGGACAGCATCGAACACCGGGGAGCTGTTTTTT
>once|TRBV10-3|TRBJ2-7|.
CAISESRSNEQYF
TGTGCCATCAGTGAGTCGAGGAGCAACGAGCAGTACTTC
>.|TRBV6-1|TRBJ2-3|.
CASSEQDISSTDTQYF
TGTGCCAGCAGTGAACAGGACATTTCTAGCACAGATACGCAGTATTTT
>.|TRBV5-6|TRBJ2-7|.
CASSFVLGEQYF
TGTGCCAGCAGCTTCGTTCTAGGGGAGCAGTACTTC
>.|TRBV6-5|TRBJ1-1|.
CASSPRGGKAFF
TGTGCCAGCAGCCCGAGGGGGGGGAAAGCTTTCTTT